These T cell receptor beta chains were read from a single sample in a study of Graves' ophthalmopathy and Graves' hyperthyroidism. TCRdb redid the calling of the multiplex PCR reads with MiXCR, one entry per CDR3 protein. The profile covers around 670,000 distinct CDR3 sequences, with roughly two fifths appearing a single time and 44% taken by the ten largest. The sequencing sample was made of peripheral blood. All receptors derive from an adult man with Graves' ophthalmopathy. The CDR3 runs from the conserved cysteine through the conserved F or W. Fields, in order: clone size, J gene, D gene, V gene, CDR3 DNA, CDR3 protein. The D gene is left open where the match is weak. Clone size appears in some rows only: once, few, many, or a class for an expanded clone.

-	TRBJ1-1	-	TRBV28	TGTGCCAGCAGCCTGGCACCACTCACTGAAGCTTTCTTT	CASSLAPLTEAFF
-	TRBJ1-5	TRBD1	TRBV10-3	TGTGCCATCAGTGGGACAGGCCTCAATCAGCCCCAGCATTTT	CAISGTGLNQPQHF
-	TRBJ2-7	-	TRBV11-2	TGTGCCAGCAGCTTAGTCAGGGGACCCACCTACGAGCAGTACTTC	CASSLVRGPTYEQYF
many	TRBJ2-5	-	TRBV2	TGTGCCAGCGGCGAAGCTAGGTACGGGGCCCAGTACTTC	CASGEARYGAQYF
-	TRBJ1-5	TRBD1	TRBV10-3	TGTGCCATCAGGTCGGACAGGGGGACTCAGCCCCAGCATTTT	CAIRSDRGTQPQHF
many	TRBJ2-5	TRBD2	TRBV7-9	TGTGCCAGCAGCTTAGCAGCGGGGTCGGAGACCCAGTACTTC	CASSLAAGSETQYF
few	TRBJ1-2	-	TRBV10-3	TGTGCCAGCAGTGAATCTACAGGGAACTATGGCTACACCTTC	CASSESTGNYGYTF
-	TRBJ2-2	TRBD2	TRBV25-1	TGTGCCAGCAGTTACCAAGCGGGAAAGACCGGGGAGCTGTTTTTT	CASSYQAGKTGELFF
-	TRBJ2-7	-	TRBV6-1	TGTGCCAGCAGTGAGGGGGACGTGCGCTACGAGCAGTACTTC	CASSEGDVRYEQYF
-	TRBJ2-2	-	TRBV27	TGTGCCAGCAGTTTATTTTGGAACACCGGGGAGCTGTTTTTT	CASSLFWNTGELFF
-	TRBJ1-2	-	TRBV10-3	TGTGCCAGCAGGGCCCTTCAGTTAAACTATGGCTACACCTTC	CASRALQLNYGYTF
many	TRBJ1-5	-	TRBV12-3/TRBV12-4	TGTGCCAGCAGTTTCTCGGGACGCAATCAGCCCCAGCATTTT	CASSFSGRNQPQHF
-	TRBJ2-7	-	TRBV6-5	TGTGCCAGCAGTTACTCTGCCCAGAACTACTACGAGCAGTACTTC	CASSYSAQNYYEQYF
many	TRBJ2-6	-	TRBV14	TGTGCCAGCAGCCAAGTGAGGGGCTCTGGGGCCAACGTCCTGACTTTC	CASSQVRGSGANVLTF
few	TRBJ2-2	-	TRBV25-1	TGTGCCAGCAGTTACAGGGTGAACACCGGGGAGCTGTTTTTT	CASSYRVNTGELFF
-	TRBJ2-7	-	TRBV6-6	TGTGCCAGCAGTTACCTGGGACAAATCTACGAGCAGTACTTC	CASSYLGQIYEQYF
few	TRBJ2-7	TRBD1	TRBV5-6	TGCGCCAGCAGCCTGTCCGGGACAGGGATGTCCTACGAGCAGTACTTC	CASSLSGTGMSYEQYF
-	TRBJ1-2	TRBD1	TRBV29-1	TGCAGCGTCCGCCCATCGACAGGGGCTCACTATGGCTACACCTTC	CSVRPSTGAHYGYTF
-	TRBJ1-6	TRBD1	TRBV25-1	TGTGCCAGCGTTGAATCGGGGACAGGGAATTCACCCCTCCACTTT	CASVESGTGNSPLHF
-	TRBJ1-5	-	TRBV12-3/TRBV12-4	TGTGCCAGCAGTTTGGGATACAGGGAACCTAGCAATCAGCCCCAGCATTTT	CASSLGYREPSNQPQHF
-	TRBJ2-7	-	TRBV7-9	TGTGCCAGCAGCTTAGATTCGGCGGGACGGCGGGAGCAGTACTTC	CASSLDSAGRREQYF
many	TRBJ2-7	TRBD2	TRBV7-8	TGTGCCACCCAACTAGCGGGGGAAAAATACGAGCAGTACTTC	CATQLAGEKYEQYF
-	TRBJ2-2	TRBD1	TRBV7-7	TGTGCCAGCAGCAGCGAGACAGGGAGAACCGGGGAGCTGTTTTTT	CASSSETGRTGELFF
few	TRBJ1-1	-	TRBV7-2	TGTGCCAGCAGCTTAGTCCTGCTCGACACTGAAGCTTTCTTT	CASSLVLLDTEAFF
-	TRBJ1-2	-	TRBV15	TGTGCCACCAGCAGCCCCGTAGGGCTTCAAGGCTACACCTTC	CATSSPVGLQGYTF
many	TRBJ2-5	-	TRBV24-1	TGTGCCACCAGTGGCCAGGGGGGTTTTGAGACCCAGTACTTC	CATSGQGGFETQYF
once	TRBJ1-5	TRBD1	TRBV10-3	TGTGCCATCACCCCGACAGGGGGAAGTGGCACGGACGTTAGCAATCAGCCCCAGCATTTT	CAITPTGGSGTDVSNQPQHF
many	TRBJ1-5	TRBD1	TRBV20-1	TGCAGTGCTAGAGATCCAGGGGGTTCGGGTCAGCCCCAGCATTTT	CSARDPGGSGQPQHF
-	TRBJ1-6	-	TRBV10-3	TGTGCCATCAGTGAATCTGGGAGAGGCAATTCACCCCTCCACTTT	CAISESGRGNSPLHF
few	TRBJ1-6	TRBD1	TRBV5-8	TGTGCCAGCAGCTTGGAACAGGGGGTAAATTCACCCCTCCACTTT	CASSLEQGVNSPLHF
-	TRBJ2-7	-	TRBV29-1	TGCAGCGCTACGTCTCCGGGAACCTACGAACAGTACTTC	CSATSPGTYEQYF
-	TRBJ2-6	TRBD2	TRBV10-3	TGTGCCATCAGTGAGTCGGCTAGCGGGAGTTTC	CAISESASGSF
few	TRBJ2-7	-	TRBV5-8	TGTGCCAGCAGCCGTGCCCAGTCGGGGTACGAGCAGTACTTC	CASSRAQSGYEQYF
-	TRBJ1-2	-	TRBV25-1	TGTGCCAGCAGTCAGGGACACCGCTATGGCTACACCTTC	CASSQGHRYGYTF
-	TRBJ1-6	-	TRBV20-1	TGCAGTGCTCCTAAGACAGGAAATTCACCCCTCCACTTT	CSAPKTGNSPLHF
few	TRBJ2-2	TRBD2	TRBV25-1	TGTGCCAGCAGCACGGGAGGGAGTGGCACCGGGGAGCTGTTTTTT	CASSTGGSGTGELFF
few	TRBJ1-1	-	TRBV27	TGTGCCAGCTTTGCGAACACTGAAGCTTTCTTT	CASFANTEAFF
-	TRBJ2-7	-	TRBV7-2	TGTGCCAGCAGCTTAATACAGGCCCCTGTCTACGAGCAGTACTTC	CASSLIQAPVYEQYF
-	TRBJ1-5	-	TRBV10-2	TGCGCCAGCAGTGACCCCCAGCATTTT	CASSDPQHF
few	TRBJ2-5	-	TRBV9	TGTGCCAGCAGCGTCGACCGTACGAAACAAGAGACCCAGTACTTC	CASSVDRTKQETQYF
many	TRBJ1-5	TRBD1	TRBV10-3	TGTGCCATCAGTGCTCAGGGGGTGGGTCAGCCCCAGCATTTT	CAISAQGVGQPQHF
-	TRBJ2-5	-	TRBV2	TGTGCCAGCAGTTTACAATCGCCGGGGGAGACCCAGTACTTC	CASSLQSPGETQYF
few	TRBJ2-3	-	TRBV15	TGTGCCACCAGCAGTAGGAGGGGGGTAGCTGGAGATACGCAGTATTTT	CATSSRRGVAGDTQYF
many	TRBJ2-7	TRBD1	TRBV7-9	TGTGCCAGCAGCGCACCGGGACAGACCTACGAGCAGTACTTC	CASSAPGQTYEQYF
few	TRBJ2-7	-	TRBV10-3	TGTGCCACCCAGGGTTCCCTCTCCTACGAGCAGTACTTC	CATQGSLSYEQYF
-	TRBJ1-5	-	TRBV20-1	TGCAGTGCGATACGAGGACGTAGGATTAATAGCAATCAGCCCCAGCATTTT	CSAIRGRRINSNQPQHF
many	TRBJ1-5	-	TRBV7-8	TGTGCCAGCAGCTTTTCAGTGAATAGCAATCAGCCCCAGCATTTT	CASSFSVNSNQPQHF
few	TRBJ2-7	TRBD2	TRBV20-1	TGCAGTGCTAGAGATCTAAGCGGGAGCTCCTACGAGCAGTACTTC	CSARDLSGSSYEQYF
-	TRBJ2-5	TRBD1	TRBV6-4	TGTGCCATCAGTGAGTCGGGACAGGGCAGTCGGGAGACCCAGTACTTC	CAISESGQGSRETQYF
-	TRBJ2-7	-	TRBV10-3	TGTGCCATCAGTGAGGGGTCAGGGGCCGAGCAGTACTTC	CAISEGSGAEQYF
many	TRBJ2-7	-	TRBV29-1	TGCAGCGTTGTGAATGCAGGCTCCTACGAGCAGTACTTC	CSVVNAGSYEQYF
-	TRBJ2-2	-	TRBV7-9	TGTGCCAGCAGCCTTCCTACTACCGGGGAGCTGTTTTTT	CASSLPTTGELFF
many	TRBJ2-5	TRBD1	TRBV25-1	TGTGCCAGCAGTGATGGGACAGGGGGCTTTGAGACCCAGTACTTC	CASSDGTGGFETQYF
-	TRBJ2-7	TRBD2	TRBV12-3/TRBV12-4	TGTGCCAGCAGTTTTAAGCGGGAAAGCCACGAGCAGTACTTC	CASSFKRESHEQYF
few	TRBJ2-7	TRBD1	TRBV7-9	TGTGCCAGCAGCCTCCGGGACAGGCTAACCTACGAGCAGTACTTC	CASSLRDRLTYEQYF
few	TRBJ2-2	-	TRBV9	TGTGCCAGCAGCCAGGCCGGGACCCAGAACACCGGGGAGCTGTTTTTT	CASSQAGTQNTGELFF
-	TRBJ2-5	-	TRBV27	TGTGCCAGGTGGGAGGTCGGCCGGGAGACCCAGTACTTC	CARWEVGRETQYF
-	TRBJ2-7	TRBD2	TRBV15	TGTGCCACCAGCAGCTCAGCTAGCGGGGGAATACACTCCTCCTACGAGCAGTACTTC	CATSSSASGGIHSSYEQYF
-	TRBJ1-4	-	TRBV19	TGTGCCAGTAGTATCTGGCTGGTAATGGCAACTAATGAAAAACTGTTTTTT	CASSIWLVMATNEKLFF
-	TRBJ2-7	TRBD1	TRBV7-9	TGTGCCAGCAGCTTGTTCGGGACAGGAGCCTACGAGCAGTACTTC	CASSLFGTGAYEQYF